Listed here are 31 T cell receptor beta chains from one sample, sequenced in a study of T-cell reconstitution after alpha-beta-depleted transplantation in children. Unique molecular identifiers were used in preparing the TCRbeta library. MiXCR, applied by TCRdb to the PCR reads, yields one record per CDR3 protein. The table shows 500,000 to 650,000 distinct CDR3 sequences, with 10% to 12% occurring only once. This material consisted of PBMCs, mostly from graft donor cells, taken 180 days after TCRalphabeta/CD19-depleted stem cell transplant. Receptor source: a female patient aged 2-9 years who had a stem cell transplant for aplastic anemia, so the T cells may come from the graft donor.

This clonotype was seen many times. V and J are TRBV20-1 and TRBJ1-1; D is uncertain. With 6 bases removed from V and 7 bases from J, the gap between germline ends came to 12 bases. The CDR3 has 11 residues. CDR1 is DFQATT and CDR2 is SNEGSKA in the germline V gene (reference sequence). The CDR3, as DNA: TGCAGTGCCCAAAGGGTTCTTGAAGCTTTCTTT. Residues: CSAQRVLEAFF.

The sample holds many counts of this clonotype. The chain joins TRBV10-3 to TRBJ1-5, with a tentative D call TRBD1 (6 bases). With 2 bases removed from V and 2 bases from J, the gap between germline ends came to 10 bases. This CDR3 is built from 15 residues. Germline V gene data show CDR1 as ENHRY and CDR2 as SYGVKD. The CDR3 reads CAISEGGEGNQPQHF. In nucleotides, the CDR3 is TGTGCCATCAGTGAGGGGGGCGAGGGCAATCAGCCCCAGCATTTT.

This clonotype turned up a few times. The CDR3 spells CSAGDRTRKLYNEQFF. The CDR3 DNA follows: TGCAGTGCGGGAGACAGGACTAGGAAGTTGTACAATGAGCAGTTCTTC. The rearrangement links TRBV20-1 to TRBJ2-1, with D possibly matching TRBD2 (7 bases). The CDR3 has 16 residues. In germline, CDR1 is DFQATT, CDR2 SNEGSKA (reference sequence). Deletions cut 6 bases from V and 4 bases from J, with 22 bases between.

The chain is built from TRBV4-3 and TRBJ1-4; 7 bases are shared with TRBD1. Germline lookup yields CDR1 LGHNA and CDR2 YSLEER. V lost 6 bases to trimming and J lost 5 bases; unmatched junction nucleotides: 12. CDR3 length: 16 amino acids. The CDR3 region is CASRPNLGGLNEKLFF. In DNA, the CDR3 is TGCGCCAGCAGACCCAACCTAGGGGGCCTCAATGAAAAACTGTTTTTT.

Only a few counts were recorded for this clonotype. V and J are TRBV7-2 and TRBJ2-7; no definite D call. The length of the CDR3 is 16 residues. Trimming shortened V by 1 base and J by 0 bases, and 13 bases separated the two germline ends. The germline V gene encodes CDR1 SGHTA and CDR2 FQGNSA. CDR3 amino acids: CASSLDRSAYSYEQYF. The CDR3 DNA sequence: TGTGCCAGCAGCTTAGATAGGAGCGCCTACTCCTACGAGCAGTACTTC.

In its sample, this clonotype was seen a few times. The rearrangement links TRBV5-1 to TRBJ1-1; no clear D gene. The V gene lost 0 bases and the J gene lost 8 bases, with 5 bases spanning the gap. Germline V lookup: CDR1 SGHRS, CDR2 YFSETQ. The CDR3 is 11 amino acids. CDR3 sequence reads: CASSLGREAFF. As DNA, the CDR3 is TGCGCCAGCAGCTTGGGCAGGGAAGCTTTCTTT.

This clonotype was detected only a few times. The chain combines TRBV6-1 with TRBJ2-5, with 11 bases identical to TRBD2. V was pared by 5 bases and J by 1 base, with 9 bases of the junction left unmatched. The germline gives CDR1 MNHNS, CDR2 SASEGT. The CDR3 is 17 amino acids. CDR3 in amino acids: CASSRSPGLAAQETQYF. CDR3 sequence (DNA): TGTGCCAGCAGTCGATCTCCGGGACTAGCGGCCCAAGAGACCCAGTACTTC.

This clonotype came up a few times. The chain carries TRBV9 and TRBJ2-7, with 9 bases that match TRBD2. The CDR3 runs 19 residues. Germline assignment: CDR1 SGDLS and CDR2 YYNGEE. With V trimmed by 0 bases and J by 2 bases, 15 bases remained unmatched. As DNA, the CDR3 is TGTGCCAGCAGCGTAGAGTCTAGCGGGATAGGTGTAACCCCCTACGAGCAGTACGTC. Its protein product is CASSVESSGIGVTPYEQYV.

This clonotype was detected only a few times. The V gene is TRBV7-2, the J gene TRBJ1-3; the match to TRBD1 covers 7 bases. CDR1 and CDR2 (germline): SGHTA, FQGNSA. CDR3 length: 14 residues. Trimming took 6 bases from V and 4 from J; bases not matched to a gene: 6. DNA for the CDR3: TGTGCCAGCAGTCAACAGGGGTGGGGAAACACCATATATTTT. It specifies CASSQQGWGNTIYF.

This sequence joins TRBV6-2 or TRBV6-3 and TRBJ1-5, with D maybe TRBD1 (5 bases). The CDR3 covers 17 residues. Trimming took off 6 bases at V and 0 bases at J, with 18 bases between the two ends. Germline CDR1 and CDR2: MNHEY and SVGEGT. The CDR3 DNA is TGTGCCAGCAGCTATTACAACCAGGGCAATAGCAATCAGCCCCAGCATTTT. Translating gives CASSYYNQGNSNQPQHF.

This clonotype was counted once. The CDR3 loop reads CASNRWTASSYNEQFF. In DNA form, the CDR3 reads TGTGCCAGTAATCGGTGGACAGCGAGCTCCTACAATGAGCAGTTCTTC. This chain joins TRBV19 and TRBJ2-1; D perhaps matches TRBD1 (6 bases). The CDR3 sequence is 16 residues long. Germline V lookup: CDR1 LNHDA, CDR2 SQIVND (reference sequence). Trimming stripped 7 bases from V and 0 bases from J, with 16 bases between.

This clonotype was counted a single time. The V gene is TRBV7-8, the J gene TRBJ2-7; unclear D gene. Germline CDR1 is SGHVS and CDR2 is FQNEAQ. There are 15 residues in the CDR3. The ends were cut back, 6 bases at V and 3 bases at J, with 18 bases in the middle. The CDR3 sequence is CASSYRTVSRYEQYV. The DNA of the CDR3 is TGTGCCAGCAGTTATAGGACGGTCTCTCGCTACGAGCAGTACGTC.

This clonotype was found many times. V gene TRBV28 combines with J gene TRBJ2-7; a weak D match, TRBD2 (5 bases). CDR3 length equals 15 residues. Trimming removed 1 base at V and 3 bases at J, with 13 bases between. CDR1 MDHEN and CDR2 SYDVKM come from the germline V gene. This CDR3 is CASSLFAHGDYEQYF. For the CDR3, the DNA is TGTGCCAGCAGTTTATTTGCTCACGGGGACTACGAGCAGTACTTC.

Here the CDR3 reads CASSSRPVTEDTEAFF. The CDR3 DNA follows: TGTGCCAGCAGTTCCAGGCCCGTGACGGAGGACACTGAAGCTTTCTTT. The chain carries TRBV28 and TRBJ1-1; no clear D gene. Germline CDR1 is MDHEN and CDR2 is SYDVKM. This CDR3 spans 16 amino acids. V lost 4 bases, J lost 3 bases, and 18 bases lay in between.

This clonotype was counted a few times. The gene calls are TRBV6-2 or TRBV6-3 and TRBJ2-1, with D possibly matching TRBD2 (6 bases). Trimming removed 2 bases from V and 3 bases from J, with 11 bases in between. This CDR3 comprises 15 residues. Germline-derived CDR1 and CDR2 are MNHEY and SVGEGT. The chain's CDR3 is CASSYGAGFYNEQFF. The CDR3 DNA reads TGTGCCAGCAGTTACGGGGCGGGATTCTACAATGAGCAGTTCTTC.

The gene calls are TRBV20-1 and TRBJ2-2; perhaps TRBD1 as D (5 bases). This CDR3 contains 14 residues. In germline, CDR1 is DFQATT, CDR2 SNEGSKA (reference sequence). V was cut by 2 bases and J by 1 base, with 8 bases left in between. Here the CDR3 reads CSARQQENTGELFF. In DNA, the CDR3 is TGCAGTGCTAGACAACAGGAGAACACCGGGGAGCTGTTTTTT.

The genes are TRBV20-1 and TRBJ2-1; no clear D. This CDR3 is 15 amino acids long. V lost 3 bases to trimming and J lost 0 bases, with 12 bases between them. Germline-derived CDR1 and CDR2 are DFQATT and SNEGSKA (reference sequence). Here the CDR3 DNA reads TGCAGTGCTAGGACACTCCTGAGCTCCTACAATGAGCAGTTCTTC. Residues: CSARTLLSSYNEQFF.

This chain joins TRBV7-8 and TRBJ1-1, with D maybe TRBD1 (5 bases). The V gene lost 5 bases and the J gene lost 6 bases, with 16 bases spanning the gap. The CDR3 loop spans 14 amino acids. Germline V lookup: CDR1 SGHVS, CDR2 FQNEAQ. The CDR3 DNA follows: TGTGCCAGCAGCCCCTTGAGGGGTGGGCCTGAAGCTTTCTTT. Protein: CASSPLRGGPEAFF.

This clonotype was detected a few times. The rearrangement uses TRBV11-2 and TRBJ2-1; 12 nucleotides match TRBD2. The CDR3 totals 20 residues. CDR1 SGHAT and CDR2 FQNNGV come from the germline V gene. Trimming at V came to 1 base and at J to 0 bases, leaving 10 bases not matched to a gene. The CDR3 nucleotides are TGTGCCAGCAGCTTAGGGAGGCTAGCGGGAGGGCTGAGCTCCTACAATGAGCAGTTCTTC. Protein: CASSLGRLAGGLSSYNEQFF.

This sequence joins TRBV7-2 and TRBJ1-1; no firm D call. CDR3 length: 13 residues. Looked up from germline, CDR1 is SGHTA and CDR2 is FQGNSA. Trimming cost V 2 bases and J 5 bases, with 9 bases left between them. In DNA, the CDR3 is TGTGCCAGCAGCTTAATGGGTAGGACTGAAGCTTTCTTT. Its protein product is CASSLMGRTEAFF.

This clonotype was counted many times. V gene TRBV5-1 combines with J gene TRBJ2-1, with D perhaps TRBD1 or TRBD2 (6 bases each). Germline V gene data show CDR1 as SGHRS and CDR2 as YFSETQ. The CDR3 is 16 amino acids. With 2 bases removed from V and 8 bases from J, the gap between germline ends came to 20 bases. The CDR3 region has the DNA TGCGCCAGCAGCTTTGGCGGATCAGGGGACTCCCATGAGCAGTTCTTC. It is translated as CASSFGGSGDSHEQFF.

The chain recombines TRBV5-5 with TRBJ2-4; 10 bases are a match to TRBD2. The CDR3 spans 14 residues. V gave up 7 bases and J gave up 4 bases; unmatched junction bases: 5. In germline, CDR1 is SGHKS, CDR2 YYEKEE (reference sequence). CDR3 DNA: TGTGCCAGCCGACAAGCGGGAGGGAAAAACATTCAGTACTTC. Amino acid sequence: CASRQAGGKNIQYF.

The chain links TRBV12-5 to TRBJ2-1; tentative D call: TRBD2 (7 bases). With 7 bases removed from V and 6 bases from J, the gap between germline ends came to 22 bases. This CDR3 is 16 amino acids long. Germline assignment: CDR1 LGHNT and CDR2 FRNRAP. The CDR3 is CASEWGGAPTFNEQFF. DNA for the CDR3: TGTGCTAGTGAGTGGGGGGGGGCTCCGACCTTCAATGAGCAGTTCTTC.

In the case of this clonotype: This may be a read error: a much more frequent sequence differs by one nucleotide. The chain couples TRBV6-5 to TRBJ2-1; 10 bases align to TRBD2. Germline CDR1 is MNHEY and CDR2 is SVGAGI. After removal of 2 bases from V and 13 bases from J, the junction contained 11 bases not matched to a gene. This CDR3 is 15 amino acids long. In DNA form, the CDR3 reads TGTGCCAGCAGTTACGAGCCAGCGGGGGGGCGAGACCAGTTCTTC. It yields the protein CASSYEPAGGRDQFF.

This chain uses TRBV6-2 or TRBV6-3 with TRBJ2-3; weak D call: TRBD2 (5 bases). CDR1 and CDR2 (germline): MNHEY, SVGEGT. The CDR3 has 18 residues. The V end lost 2 bases, the J end lost 1 base, and 19 bases lay between the germline ends. The CDR3 reads CASSYALAQPAGTDTQYF. Here the CDR3 DNA reads TGTGCCAGCAGTTACGCGCTAGCCCAACCTGCGGGCACAGATACGCAGTATTTT.

The table lists this clonotype with a few counts. The chain is built from TRBV7-6 and TRBJ2-5, with D perhaps TRBD2 (6 bases). The germline V gene has CDR1 SGHVS and CDR2 FNYEAQ. V lost 1 base to trimming and J lost 7 bases, with 22 bases between them. This CDR3 has 17 amino acids. The CDR3 DNA follows: TGTGCCAGCAGCTTAGTAGGGGCCGCGGGGACGACGGTGACCCAGTACTTC. This sequence encodes CASSLVGAAGTTVTQYF. Full variable domain (outside the CDR3, taken from reference TRBV7-6 and TRBJ2-5): GAGVSQSPRYKVTKRGQDVALRCDPISGHVSLYWYRQALGQGPEFLTYFNYEAQQDKSGLPNDRFSAERPEGSISTLTIQRTEQRDSAMYRCASSLVGAAGTTVTQYFGPGTRLLVL.

The J gene is TRBJ2-1, the V gene TRBV24-1; 9 bases fit TRBD2. CDR1 and CDR2 from the germline V gene are KGHDR and SFDVKD. The CDR3 is 16 residues long. V lost 4 bases and J lost 10; bases outside the gene matches: 13. As DNA, the CDR3 is TGTGCCACCAGTGAATATAGCGGGAGCAACGATCAGGAGCAGTTCTTC. Translating it yields CATSEYSGSNDQEQFF.

This clonotype was seen a few times. The V and J genes are TRBV19 and TRBJ2-2; 9 bases fit TRBD2. CDR3 length: 17 residues. In germline, CDR1 is LNHDA, CDR2 SQIVND (reference sequence). With 5 bases clipped from V and 5 bases from J, the junction kept 12 bases outside the gene matches. The CDR3 loop reads CASSDPSGLAGTGELFF. DNA for the CDR3: TGTGCCAGTAGTGACCCCTCGGGACTAGCCGGGACCGGGGAGCTGTTTTTT.

This clonotype was seen only a few times. The gene calls are TRBV7-9 and TRBJ1-2; 8 nucleotides match TRBD1. Germline-derived CDR1 and CDR2 are SEHNR and FQNEAQ (reference sequence). After removal of 2 bases from V and 4 bases from J, the junction contained 3 bases not matched to a gene. CDR3 length equals 14 residues. CDR3: CASSLQGAGYGYTF. Written as DNA, the CDR3 is TGTGCCAGCAGCTTACAGGGGGCAGGCTATGGCTACACCTTC.

The J gene is TRBJ1-2, the V gene TRBV4-3; a possible D gene is TRBD1 (5 bases). The CDR3 consists of 15 residues. Germline-derived CDR1 and CDR2 are LGHNA and YSLEER. The V gene lost 1 base and the J gene lost 1 base, with 10 bases spanning the gap. CDR3 loop: CASSQAGFLNYGYTF. The CDR3 DNA follows: TGCGCCAGCAGCCAAGCAGGGTTTCTTAACTATGGCTACACCTTC.

DNA for the CDR3: TGCGCCAGCAGCTTCCGACAGGGGAACGGGGAGCTGTTTTTT. Residues: CASSFRQGNGELFF. J is TRBJ2-2 and V is TRBV5-1; 8 bases match TRBD1. The CDR3 has 14 amino acids. In germline, CDR1 is SGHRS, CDR2 YFSETQ. V shed 2 bases, J shed 7 bases, and the junction held 4 bases outside the gene matches. Full variable domain (remainder filled in from reference TRBV5-1 and TRBJ2-2): KAGVTQTPRYLIKTRGQQVTLSCSPISGHRSVSWYQQTPGQGLQFLFEYFSETQRNKGNFPGRFSGRQFSNSRSEMNVSTLELGDSALYLCASSFRQGNGELFFGEGSRLTVL.